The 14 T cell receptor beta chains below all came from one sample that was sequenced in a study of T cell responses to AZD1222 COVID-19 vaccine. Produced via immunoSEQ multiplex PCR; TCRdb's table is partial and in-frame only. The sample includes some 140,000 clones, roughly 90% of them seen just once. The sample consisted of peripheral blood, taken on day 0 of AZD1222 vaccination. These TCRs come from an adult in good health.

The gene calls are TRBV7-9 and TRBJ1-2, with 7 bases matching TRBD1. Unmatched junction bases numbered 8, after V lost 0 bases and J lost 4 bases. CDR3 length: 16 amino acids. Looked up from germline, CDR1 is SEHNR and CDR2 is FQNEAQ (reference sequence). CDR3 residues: CASSLAGQEWTYGYTF. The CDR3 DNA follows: TGTGCCAGCAGCTTAGCAGGACAGGAATGGACCTATGGCTACACCTTC. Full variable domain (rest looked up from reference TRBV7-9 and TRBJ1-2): DTGVSQNPRHKITKRGQNVTFRCDPISEHNRLYWYRQTLGQGPEFLTYFQNEAQLEKSRLLSDRFSAERPKGSFSTLEIQRTEQGDSAMYLCASSLAGQEWTYGYTFGSGTRLTVV.

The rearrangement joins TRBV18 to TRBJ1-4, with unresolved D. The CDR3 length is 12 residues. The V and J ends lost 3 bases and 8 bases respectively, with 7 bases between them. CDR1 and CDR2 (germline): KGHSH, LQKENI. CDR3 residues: CASSPGGEKLFF. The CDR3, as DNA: TGTGCCAGCTCACCGGGCGGCGAAAAACTGTTTTTT.

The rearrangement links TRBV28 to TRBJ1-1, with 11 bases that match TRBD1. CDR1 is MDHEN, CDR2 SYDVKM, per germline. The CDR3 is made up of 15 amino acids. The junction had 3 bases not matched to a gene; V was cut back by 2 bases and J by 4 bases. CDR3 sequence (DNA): TGTGCCAGCAGTTTAATGGGACAGGGGGGCACTGAAGCTTTCTTT. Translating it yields CASSLMGQGGTEAFF.

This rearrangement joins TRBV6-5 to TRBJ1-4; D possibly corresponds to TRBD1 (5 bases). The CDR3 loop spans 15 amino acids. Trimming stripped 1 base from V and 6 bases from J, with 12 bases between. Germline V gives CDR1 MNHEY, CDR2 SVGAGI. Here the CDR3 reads CASSYLGRVDEKLFF. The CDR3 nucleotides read TGTGCCAGCAGTTACTTAGGCAGGGTTGATGAAAAACTGTTTTTT.

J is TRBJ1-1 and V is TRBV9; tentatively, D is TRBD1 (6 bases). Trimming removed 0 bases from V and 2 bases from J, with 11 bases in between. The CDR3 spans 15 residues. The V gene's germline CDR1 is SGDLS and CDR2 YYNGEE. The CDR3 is CASSVEGQINTEAFF. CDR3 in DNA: TGTGCCAGCAGCGTAGAAGGACAGATTAACACTGAAGCTTTCTTT. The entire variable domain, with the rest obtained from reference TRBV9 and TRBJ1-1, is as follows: DSGVTQTPKHLITATGQRVTLRCSPRSGDLSVYWYQQSLDQGLQFLIQYYNGEERAKGNILERFSAQQFPDLHSELNLSSLELGDSALYFCASSVEGQINTEAFFGQGTRLTVV.

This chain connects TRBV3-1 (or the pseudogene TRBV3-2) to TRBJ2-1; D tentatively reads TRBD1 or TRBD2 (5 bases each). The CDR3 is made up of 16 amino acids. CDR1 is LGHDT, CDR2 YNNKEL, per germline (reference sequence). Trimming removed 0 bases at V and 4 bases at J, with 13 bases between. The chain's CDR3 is CASSQEKGRPYNEQFF. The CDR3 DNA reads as TGTGCCAGCAGCCAAGAGAAGGGACGTCCATACAATGAGCAGTTCTTC.

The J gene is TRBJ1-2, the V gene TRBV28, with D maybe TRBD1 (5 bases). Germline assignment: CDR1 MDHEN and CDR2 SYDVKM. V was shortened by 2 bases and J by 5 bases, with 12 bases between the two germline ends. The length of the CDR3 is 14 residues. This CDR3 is CASSLLSGGYGYTF. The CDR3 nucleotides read TGTGCCAGCAGTTTACTCAGTGGGGGATATGGCTACACCTTC.

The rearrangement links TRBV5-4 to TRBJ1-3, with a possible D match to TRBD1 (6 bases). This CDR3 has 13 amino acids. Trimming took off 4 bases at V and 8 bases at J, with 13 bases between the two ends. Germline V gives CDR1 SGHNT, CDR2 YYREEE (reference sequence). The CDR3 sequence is CASSGGPRDTIYF. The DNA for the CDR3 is TGTGCCAGCAGCGGGGGGCCCCGCGACACCATATATTTT. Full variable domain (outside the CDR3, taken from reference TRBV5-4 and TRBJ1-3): ETGVTQSPTHLIKTRGQQVTLRCSSQSGHNTVSWYQQALGQGPQFIFQYYREEENGRGNFPPRFSGLQFPNYSSELNVNALELDDSALYLCASSGGPRDTIYFGEGSWLTVV.

The CDR3 reads CASSPRAGGSGANVLTF. The CDR3 DNA reads as TGTGCCAGCAGTCCCCGGGCAGGGGGTAGTGGGGCCAACGTCCTGACTTTC. The V call is TRBV27, the J call TRBJ2-6, with 7 bases that match TRBD1. This CDR3 region has 17 residues. The V gene end was trimmed by 5 bases and the J gene end by 3 bases; junction bases not matched to a gene: 10. Germline V gives CDR1 MNHEY, CDR2 SMNVEV (reference sequence).

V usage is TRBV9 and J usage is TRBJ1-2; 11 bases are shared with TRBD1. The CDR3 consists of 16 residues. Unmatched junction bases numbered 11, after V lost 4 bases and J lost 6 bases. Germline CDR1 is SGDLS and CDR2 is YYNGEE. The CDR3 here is CASSSSGTGGLDGYTF. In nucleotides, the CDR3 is TGTGCCAGCAGCTCCTCCGGGACAGGGGGTTTGGATGGCTACACCTTC.

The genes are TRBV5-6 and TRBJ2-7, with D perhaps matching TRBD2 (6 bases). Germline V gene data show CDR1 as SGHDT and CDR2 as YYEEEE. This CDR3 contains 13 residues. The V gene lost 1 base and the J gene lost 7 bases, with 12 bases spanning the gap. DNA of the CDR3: TGTGCCAGCAGCTTGTCGGCGGGGAATGAGCAGTACTTC. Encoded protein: CASSLSAGNEQYF.

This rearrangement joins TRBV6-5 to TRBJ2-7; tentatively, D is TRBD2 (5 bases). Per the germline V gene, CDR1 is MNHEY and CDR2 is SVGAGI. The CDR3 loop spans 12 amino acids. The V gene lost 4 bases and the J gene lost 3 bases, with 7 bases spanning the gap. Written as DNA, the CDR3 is TGTGCCAGCAGTTCCGGGGACTACGAGCAGTACTTC. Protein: CASSSGDYEQYF.

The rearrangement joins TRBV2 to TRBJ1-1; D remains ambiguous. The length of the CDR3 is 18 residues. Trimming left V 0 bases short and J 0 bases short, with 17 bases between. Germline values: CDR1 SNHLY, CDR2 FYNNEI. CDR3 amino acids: CASSEARGLVGLNTEAFF. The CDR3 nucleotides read TGTGCCAGCAGTGAAGCGCGAGGTCTCGTGGGCTTGAACACTGAAGCTTTCTTT.

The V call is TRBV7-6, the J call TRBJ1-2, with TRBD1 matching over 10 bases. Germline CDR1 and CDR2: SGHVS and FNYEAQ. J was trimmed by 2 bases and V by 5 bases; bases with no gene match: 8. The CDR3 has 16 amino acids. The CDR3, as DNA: TGTGCCAGCAGCCGGACAGGGGGGGAGTTGAACTATGGCTACACCTTC. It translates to CASSRTGGELNYGYTF.